This T cell receptor beta chain was recorded in a study of response to subunit inactivated influenza vaccine. TCRdb fed the RT-PCR reads into MiXCR, producing one record per CDR3 protein. The sample holds about 780,000 distinct CDR3 sequences, 18% seen once. Germline CDR1 SGHTA, CDR2 FQGNSA. With 7 bases removed from V and 4 bases from J, the gap between germline ends came to 14 bases. CDR3 length: 15 residues. This clonotype was picked up a small number of times. Its antigen is not identified. The study's findings and limits: The authors suggested that every seasonal influenza vaccination recruits few new T cells.

The sequencing used PBMCs from blood, collected 5 to 6 days after vaccination. The receptor comes from a man in his forties or fifties who received an inactivated influenza vaccine. V and J are TRBV7-2 and TRBJ1-6; D is perhaps TRBD1 (6 bases). DNA for the CDR3: TGTGCCAGCACCTACTTAGGGGGTTATAATTCACCCCTCCACTTT. Its translation: CASTYLGGYNSPLHF.